The rows below give T cell receptor beta chains drawn from one sample of a study of shared clonotypes between healthy human individuals. Measured with immunoSEQ multiplex PCR; TCRdb has only the in-frame clones, and not every one. The sample comprises 2 million to 2.5 million clones, 90% to 95% of which are singletons, and approximately 0.4% rests with the top ten. The sequenced sample consisted of naive CD4+ T cells from PBMCs. The receptors here all came from a man aged 18 to 29 in good health. Some clones in this sample may be carry-over from other donors' samples. CDR3s include the opening cysteine and the closing phenylalanine or tryptophan. The D gene is left open where the match is weak. Rows may omit the clone size; those that give it use once, few, many or a size class.

CDR3nt: TGTGCCAGCAACCAACTAGGCCGCGAGCAGTACTTC
CDR3aa: CASNQLGREQYF
d_gene: -
abundance: -
v_gene: TRBV28
j_gene: TRBJ2-7

CDR3nt: TGTGCCAGCAGTGACACCCTACCGAACCTACACCCGAGGAGCACAGATACGCAGTATTTT
CDR3aa: CASSDTLPNLHPRSTDTQYF
d_gene: -
abundance: once
v_gene: TRBV2
j_gene: TRBJ2-3

CDR3nt: TGTGCCAGCAGAACCCAGGGTCAGGGGACCCAGTACTTC
CDR3aa: CASRTQGQGTQYF
d_gene: -
abundance: -
v_gene: TRBV28
j_gene: TRBJ2-5

CDR3nt: TGTGCCAGCAGTCGCGATAGCAATCAGCCCCAGCATTTT
CDR3aa: CASSRDSNQPQHF
d_gene: -
abundance: -
v_gene: TRBV28
j_gene: TRBJ1-5

CDR3nt: TGTGCCAGCAGTGAAGGGACTAGCGGGAGTATGTACTTC
CDR3aa: CASSEGTSGSMYF
d_gene: TRBD2
abundance: -
v_gene: TRBV2
j_gene: TRBJ2-7

CDR3nt: TGTGCCAGCAGTGAGGAACAGGGGGGTTACACTGAAGCTTTCTTT
CDR3aa: CASSEEQGGYTEAFF
d_gene: TRBD1
abundance: -
v_gene: TRBV2
j_gene: TRBJ1-1

CDR3nt: TGTGCCAGCAGTGATATCTACGAGCAGTACTTC
CDR3aa: CASSDIYEQYF
d_gene: -
abundance: -
v_gene: TRBV6-4
j_gene: TRBJ2-7

CDR3nt: TGCGCCAGCAGCTTTGTACGGGGGAACACTGAAGCTTTCTTT
CDR3aa: CASSFVRGNTEAFF
d_gene: -
abundance: -
v_gene: TRBV5-1
j_gene: TRBJ1-1

CDR3nt: TGTGCCAGCAGCTTGGGTCCAGGGGGCGATGAGCAGTTCTTC
CDR3aa: CASSLGPGGDEQFF
d_gene: TRBD1
abundance: once
v_gene: TRBV5-6
j_gene: TRBJ2-1

CDR3nt: TGTGCCAGCCGAAAGGGCTCTGGGGCCAACGTCCTGACTTTC
CDR3aa: CASRKGSGANVLTF
d_gene: -
abundance: -
v_gene: TRBV7-2
j_gene: TRBJ2-6

CDR3nt: TGTGCCATCAGTGAGGCAGGGGCTAGCGAGCAGTACTTC
CDR3aa: CAISEAGASEQYF
d_gene: -
abundance: -
v_gene: TRBV10-3
j_gene: TRBJ2-7

CDR3nt: TGCGCCAGCAGCTTGGCTTTAGGGGACCTAGCTGAAGCTTTCTTT
CDR3aa: CASSLALGDLAEAFF
d_gene: -
abundance: once
v_gene: TRBV5-1
j_gene: TRBJ1-1

CDR3nt: TGTGCCAGCAACTTGGACAGCCCAGAGACCCAGTACTTC
CDR3aa: CASNLDSPETQYF
d_gene: -
abundance: -
v_gene: TRBV6-6
j_gene: TRBJ2-5

CDR3nt: TGTGCCAGCAGCCCCCAGGGGGCTACGCAGTATTTT
CDR3aa: CASSPQGATQYF
d_gene: TRBD1
abundance: once
v_gene: TRBV9
j_gene: TRBJ2-3

CDR3nt: TGTGCCAGCAGTCCCCTTCTGAGGGTAGCGGGGAGATCCTCCTACGAGCAGTACTTC
CDR3aa: CASSPLLRVAGRSSYEQYF
d_gene: TRBD2
abundance: -
v_gene: TRBV28
j_gene: TRBJ2-7

CDR3nt: TGTGCCAGCAGCTTATTACGGACTAGCGGCACCTACAATGAGCAGTTCTTC
CDR3aa: CASSLLRTSGTYNEQFF
d_gene: TRBD2
abundance: -
v_gene: TRBV5-8
j_gene: TRBJ2-1

CDR3nt: TGCGCCAGCAGCGCAGGGACAACCAACACCGGGGAGCTGTTTTTT
CDR3aa: CASSAGTTNTGELFF
d_gene: -
abundance: -
v_gene: TRBV5-1
j_gene: TRBJ2-2

CDR3nt: TGTGCCAGCAGCTTAGCGGGACAGACCACAGATACGCAGTATTTT
CDR3aa: CASSLAGQTTDTQYF
d_gene: TRBD1
abundance: -
v_gene: TRBV7-9
j_gene: TRBJ2-3

CDR3nt: TGTGCCAGCAGTGACCCCGGGACAGGGGGCTTGGGCTATGGCTACACCTTC
CDR3aa: CASSDPGTGGLGYGYTF
d_gene: TRBD1
abundance: -
v_gene: TRBV6-1
j_gene: TRBJ1-2

CDR3nt: TGTGCCATCAGTTCCCACACGGAGACCTATGGCTACACCTTC
CDR3aa: CAISSHTETYGYTF
d_gene: -
abundance: -
v_gene: TRBV10-3
j_gene: TRBJ1-2

CDR3nt: TGTGCCAGCAGCTCCTTACCCGGGTTTTTCGGCGGGGAGCTGTTTTTT
CDR3aa: CASSSLPGFFGGELFF
d_gene: -
abundance: -
v_gene: TRBV7-2
j_gene: TRBJ2-2

CDR3nt: TGTGCCAGCAGCTCGGACGGGGGCTACGGCTACACCTTC
CDR3aa: CASSSDGGYGYTF
d_gene: -
abundance: -
v_gene: TRBV7-3
j_gene: TRBJ1-2

CDR3nt: TGCAGCGTTGGACAGGGCGATGAAAAACTGTTTTTT
CDR3aa: CSVGQGDEKLFF
d_gene: TRBD1
abundance: few
v_gene: TRBV29-1
j_gene: TRBJ1-4

CDR3nt: TGTGCCAGCAGCCCTTATTCCCTAGATTATGGCTACACCTTC
CDR3aa: CASSPYSLDYGYTF
d_gene: -
abundance: -
v_gene: TRBV7-2
j_gene: TRBJ1-2

CDR3nt: TGTGCCAGCACCAGGGGAGTAGCGACTTGGGGGGCTACGCAGTATTTT
CDR3aa: CASTRGVATWGATQYF
d_gene: -
abundance: -
v_gene: TRBV11-2
j_gene: TRBJ2-3

CDR3nt: TGTGCCAGCTCTACAGGGGGCTCATCTGGGGCCAACGTCCTGACTTTC
CDR3aa: CASSTGGSSGANVLTF
d_gene: TRBD1
abundance: -
v_gene: TRBV18
j_gene: TRBJ2-6

CDR3nt: TGTGCCAGCAGTTTACGCGGGAGACCCTACGAGCAGTACTTC
CDR3aa: CASSLRGRPYEQYF
d_gene: TRBD2
abundance: -
v_gene: TRBV27
j_gene: TRBJ2-7

CDR3nt: TGTGCCAGCAGCTCAGATGGTACAGGAGTCACAGATACGCAGTATTTT
CDR3aa: CASSSDGTGVTDTQYF
d_gene: -
abundance: -
v_gene: TRBV7-9
j_gene: TRBJ2-3

CDR3nt: TGTGCCAGCAGCCTGGGGACTAGCGGAACGACCTCTGGGGCCAACGTCCTGACTTTC
CDR3aa: CASSLGTSGTTSGANVLTF
d_gene: TRBD2
abundance: -
v_gene: TRBV7-9
j_gene: TRBJ2-6

CDR3nt: TGTGCCAGCAGAGGGACAGACTACGAGCAGTACTTC
CDR3aa: CASRGTDYEQYF
d_gene: TRBD1
abundance: -
v_gene: TRBV27
j_gene: TRBJ2-7

CDR3nt: TGTGCCAGCAGTTCATCAAGGACGAATGGCTACACCTTC
CDR3aa: CASSSSRTNGYTF
d_gene: -
abundance: -
v_gene: TRBV6-5
j_gene: TRBJ1-2